Listed below are T cell receptor beta chains from one sample, sequenced in a study of T cell repertoires in cytomegalovirus infection. TCRdb passed the reads through MiXCR, listing each CDR3 protein once. The table records 300,000 or so distinct CDR3 sequences, around 9.6% of them present only once. Sequenced: PBMCs. The origin of the receptors is a human donor in good health (CMV status not recorded). Some clones in this sample may be carry-over from other donors' samples. The CDR3 runs from the conserved cysteine through the conserved F or W. The order of the fields is D gene, V gene, J gene, clone size, CDR3 DNA, CDR3 protein. D genes are given only for firm matches. Clone size, where shown, is once, few, many, or a class for clones that have expanded.

NA	TRBV7-2	TRBJ1-2	many	TGTGCCAGCAGCAAAGGGACACATGGCTACACCTTC	CASSKGTHGYTF
NA	TRBV29-1	TRBJ1-1	NA	TGCAGCGTCCAAGGCGACTACACTGAAGCTTTCTTT	CSVQGDYTEAFF
NA	TRBV20-1	TRBJ2-1	many	TGCAGTGCTAGAGATCATGTCCACAATGAGCAGTTCTTC	CSARDHVHNEQFF
NA	TRBV12-3/TRBV12-4	TRBJ2-1	few	TGTGCCAGCAGTTTCCAGGGGTGGAATGAGCAGTTCTTC	CASSFQGWNEQFF
NA	TRBV20-1	TRBJ1-3	many	TGCAGTGCTTCCTCAAGATCCTCTGGAAACACCATATATTTT	CSASSRSSGNTIYF
NA	TRBV12-3/TRBV12-4	TRBJ2-2	many	TGTGCCAGCAGTTTTTCCAGGACCGCCATCGGGGAGCTGTTTTTT	CASSFSRTAIGELFF
NA	TRBV5-4	TRBJ2-2	many	TGTGCCAGCAGCTCCGGAGGGGTTCCGGGCACCGGGGAGCTGTTTTTT	CASSSGGVPGTGELFF
NA	TRBV7-5	TRBJ1-4	many	NA	CISVPEAFARDRGKEKLFF
NA	TRBV6-2/TRBV6-3	TRBJ2-2	many	TGTGCCAGCAGGCGGGGACTCTCGAACACCGGGGAGCTGTTTTTT	CASRRGLSNTGELFF
NA	TRBV20-1	TRBJ1-2	few	TGCAGTGCGGCTAAGGGGTTCTATGGCTACACCTTC	CSAAKGFYGYTF
NA	TRBV2	TRBJ1-1	few	TGTGCCAGCCAGGGTTCAGGAACTGAAGCTTTCTTT	CASQGSGTEAFF
NA	TRBV20-1	TRBJ2-7	few	TGCAGTGCTCATAGCAGGGAGGAGCAGTACTTC	CSAHSREEQYF
NA	TRBV7-9	TRBJ1-5	many	TGTGCCAGCAGCCTGTCGGTGGCGGATCAGCCCCAGCATTTT	CASSLSVADQPQHF
NA	TRBV28	TRBJ1-4	NA	TGTGCCAGCGCAACCAATGAAAAACTGTTTTTT	CASATNEKLFF
TRBD2	TRBV29-1	TRBJ2-4	NA	TGCAGCGTTGAGATTCGGGGGGAAGCCAAAAACATTCAGTACTTC	CSVEIRGEAKNIQYF
TRBD1	TRBV5-4	TRBJ2-2	NA	TGTGCCAGCAGCCCCAGGGGGCGAAACACCGGGGAGCTGTTTTTT	CASSPRGRNTGELFF
NA	TRBV10-2	TRBJ1-1	NA	TGCGCCTCCTTTTCGGATGGGGCTGAAGCTTTCTTT	CASFSDGAEAFF
NA	TRBV7-7	TRBJ2-5	many	TGTGCTAGCAGCTTAGAGGAAAGGAAGACCCAGTACTTC	CASSLEERKTQYF
TRBD1	TRBV29-1	TRBJ1-2	many	TGCAGCGTTGAAGTCCTCACAGGGGGCGGTGGCTACACCTTC	CSVEVLTGGGGYTF
NA	TRBV28	TRBJ2-5	NA	TGTGCCAGCAGTTTCGGCCCCCAGACAGAGACCCAGTACTTC	CASSFGPQTETQYF
TRBD1	TRBV14	TRBJ2-1	few	TGTGCCAGCAGCCAGACAGGGCTCTCCTACAATGAGCAGTTCTTC	CASSQTGLSYNEQFF
NA	TRBV28	TRBJ2-1	NA	TGTGCCAGCAGTTTCTACCACGAGGGGGTCCAGGTCAATGAGCAGTTCTTC	CASSFYHEGVQVNEQFF
NA	TRBV20-1	TRBJ1-5	few	TGCAGTGCAACTATCGGGGCAGGGGGCAATCAGCCCCAGCATTTT	CSATIGAGGNQPQHF
NA	TRBV28	TRBJ2-3	NA	TGTGCCAGCAGTTCTGCCTGGGGGGGCGGCACAGATACGCAGTATTTT	CASSSAWGGGTDTQYF
NA	TRBV5-1	TRBJ2-2	NA	TGCGCCAGCAGCTTGAGGGCGGCCGCGAACACCGGGGAGCTGTTTTTT	CASSLRAAANTGELFF
TRBD1	TRBV7-9	TRBJ1-1	many	TGTGCCAGCACCAATAGTGACAGGGGAACCACTGAAGCTTTCTTT	CASTNSDRGTTEAFF